Each of the 9 T cell receptor beta chains below was sequenced from the same sample in a study of shared clonotypes between healthy human individuals. Only in-frame clones appear in the TCRdb table, and some are missing; sequencing was by immunoSEQ multiplex PCR. The table lists over a million clones, around 95% of them singletons. The sample comprised naive CD4+ T cells sorted from blood. This sample's subset: CD45RA+ positively selected. Receptors were obtained from a man younger than 40 in good health.

V gene TRBV7-8 combines with J gene TRBJ2-2, with 7 nucleotides matching TRBD1. V trimming: 1 base; J trimming: 1 base; junction bases outside the gene matches: 3. The CDR3 length is 16 residues. Germline V gene sequence: CDR1 SGHVS, CDR2 FQNEAQ. CDR3: CASSLEGTVNTGELFF. Here the CDR3 DNA reads TGTGCCAGCAGCTTAGAAGGGACAGTGAACACCGGGGAGCTGTTTTTT.

The rearrangement joins TRBV7-8 to TRBJ2-6; unclear D gene. The CDR3 length is 18 residues. V lost 1 base and J 0 bases, leaving 13 bases between the germline ends. From germline, CDR1 is SGHVS and CDR2 FQNEAQ. Written as DNA, the CDR3 is TGTGCCAGCAGCTTAGTTGCGTTATTAGGCTCTGGGGCCAACGTCCTGACTTTC. Its translation is CASSLVALLGSGANVLTF. Supplemented by reference TRBV7-8 and TRBJ2-6, the full variable domain reads GAGVSQSPRYKVAKRGQDVALRCDPISGHVSLFWYQQALGQGPEFLTYFQNEAQLDKSGLPSDRFFAERPEGSVSTLKIQRTQQEDSAVYLCASSLVALLGSGANVLTFGAGSRLTVL.

This chain links TRBV7-2 with TRBJ2-6, with D possibly matching TRBD1 (6 bases). With 4 bases removed from V and 0 bases from J, the gap between germline ends came to 19 bases. Looked up from germline, CDR1 is SGHTA and CDR2 is FQGNSA. This CDR3 spans 19 amino acids. Written as DNA, the CDR3 is TGTGCCAGCAGCTGGCCGCCTAGGACAGACTACTCTGGGGCCAACGTCCTGACTTTC. Its protein is CASSWPPRTDYSGANVLTF.

The V call is TRBV19, the J call TRBJ2-2; TRBD2 matches 13 bases. Germline V CDR1 and CDR2: LNHDA, SQIVND (reference sequence). The length of the CDR3 is 15 residues. Trimming at V came to 3 bases and at J to 6 bases, leaving 1 base not matched to a gene. CDR3 in amino acids: CASSITSGRAGELFF. The CDR3 region has the DNA TGTGCCAGTAGTATCACTAGCGGGAGGGCCGGGGAGCTGTTTTTT. Complete variable domain (other parts from reference TRBV19 and TRBJ2-2): DGGITQSPKYLFRKEGQNVTLSCEQNLNHDAMYWYRQDPGQGLRLIYYSQIVNDFQKGDIAEGYSVSREKKESFPLTVTSAQKNPTAFYLCASSITSGRAGELFFGEGSRLTVL.

CDR3 sequence reads: CASSSVGSGAYNEQFF. In DNA form, the CDR3 reads TGTGCCAGCAGCTCAGTGGGTAGCGGGGCTTACAATGAGCAGTTCTTC. The chain carries TRBV7-2 and TRBJ2-1, with TRBD2 identical over 8 bases. The CDR3 length is 16 residues. Germline trimming cut 4 bases from V and 4 bases from J; bases unmatched to any gene: 9. Germline V gene lookup returns CDR1 SGHTA and CDR2 FQGNSA.

CDR3 region: CASSDRAYTDTQYF. The CDR3 DNA reads as TGTGCCAGCAGCGACAGGGCCTACACAGATACGCAGTATTTT. The rearrangement uses TRBV5-4 and TRBJ2-3; 7 bases agree with TRBD1. CDR1 and CDR2 (germline): SGHNT, YYREEE (reference sequence). Germline trimming cut 4 bases from V and 2 bases from J; bases unmatched to any gene: 4. The CDR3 contains 14 residues.

V gene TRBV5-4 combines with J gene TRBJ2-7; 9 nucleotides match TRBD1. Trimming took 4 bases from V and 6 from J; bases not matched to a gene: 8. This CDR3 is 14 amino acids long. The V gene's germline CDR1 is SGHNT and CDR2 YYREEE (reference sequence). CDR3 in DNA: TGTGCCAGCAGCACGGGACAGGGACGGGGCGAGCAGTACTTC. Its translation is CASSTGQGRGEQYF.

The chain combines TRBV6-5 with TRBJ2-1; D remains ambiguous. The CDR3 contains 15 residues. The V end lost 0 bases, the J end lost 5 bases, and 11 bases lay between the germline ends. Germline V lookup: CDR1 MNHEY, CDR2 SVGAGI. CDR3 DNA: TGTGCCAGCAGTTACTCAGGGCCCCCCCACAATGAGCAGTTCTTC. This codes for CASSYSGPPHNEQFF.

The V and J genes are TRBV7-8 and TRBJ2-1; the match to TRBD1 covers 9 bases. Germline V gene data show CDR1 as SGHVS and CDR2 as FQNEAQ. CDR3 length equals 17 residues. Trimming took 4 bases from V and 0 from J; bases not matched to a gene: 7. CDR3 sequence reads: CASSWTGESRSYNEQFF. The CDR3 nucleotides are TGTGCCAGCAGCTGGACAGGGGAATCACGCTCCTACAATGAGCAGTTCTTC.